Here is one TCR beta chain with its context. This clone was detected many times. Its antigen is not yet known. No base-level quality is on record; no much larger clone is a single base apart. The data originate from a study of T cells after posttransplantation cyclophosphamide (dated by TCRdb to about 2016). Regarding the study in general: Using TRB sequencing, the study followed how the T cell repertoire rebuilt after myeloablative bone marrow transplantation with posttransplantation cyclophosphamide given as GVHD prophylaxis. Because TRA and TRB clonality correlated tightly in several samples, later TCR analyses were limited to TRB. Public TRB sequences were searched against a database of over 3,600 sequences associated with responses to pathogens, tumor antigens, self-antigens and alloantigens. Blood from every one of the 34 PTCy patients who had 1-year posttransplant specimens underwent TRB sequencing. Antigen receptor sequencing covered samples from approximately 38 PTCy-treated patients and about 17 of their related bone marrow donors. In 3 patients, TRB sequencing was also performed on up to about 3 more blood samples taken 2 to 5.2 years after transplant, and in a handful of patients, pretransplant blood was also TRB-sequenced. Results the study describes overall, beyond this receptor: Across roughly 40 patients, recipient CMV seropositivity and CMV reactivation were highly associated with TRB clonality; PTCy diversity was similar to CNI/methotrexate controls. The TRB repertoires of T cells infiltrating skin or GI tract showed only limited overlap with the TRB repertoires of T cells in blood. Donor-recipient similarity was low at 1-2 months but increased during the first year, and donor CD8+ memory clones often dominated later blood repertoires.

Related bone marrow donors provided peripheral blood samples on the day of marrow donation. Peripheral blood and bone marrow mononuclear cells were isolated by Ficoll-Hypaque density centrifugation and were cryopreserved. From a lookup of the germline V gene, CDR1 and CDR2 are SGHRS and YFSETQ. From its cysteine to its phenylalanine, the CDR3 spans 16 amino acids. Only the CDR3 region is kept as DNA, spanning 48 bases read in frame from base 1. V sheds 4 bases and J sheds 1 base, leaving 17 bases between their ends. Genomic DNA was used for TRB sequencing, which was performed with the immunoSEQ assay at survey resolution or with the hsTCRB kit. Turning to the authors' computational methods: Initial read processing used immunoSEQ software, and repertoire analyses used the LymphoSeq R package. Clonality was computed as 1 minus normalized Shannon entropy, and a Gini coefficient was also calculated for each TRB dataset. Phenotypes of unsorted samples were inferred by mapping TRB sequences from sorted subsets of the recipient or donor onto unsorted samples of the same recipient. TCRdb retrieved this table from immuneACCESS and kept in-frame rearrangements only. Not all clones are present; in checked studies, unresolved V genes account for under half, and no reason is known for the remainder. V, J and clone size derive from that table, while D and trimming were established from the DNA sequence. With 25,000 to 35,000 clones recorded, this sample contains no clone counted only once. Of the sample, around 4.8% is held by the ten largest clones.

The chain links TRBV5-1 with TRBJ1-1, with the D gene not confidently named. The sequenced sample was PBMCs. The receptor was isolated from a woman aged 25-40 years in good health and a related stem cell transplant donor. Here the CDR3 is given as CASSLGFGQANTEAFF. Here is the DNA: TGCGCCAGCAGCCTGGGGTTTGGTCAGGCGAACACTGAAGCTTTCTTT.